This T cell receptor beta chain was recovered during a study of cytomegalovirus exposure and HLA in healthy donors (dated by TCRdb to about 2017). With regard to the full study: According to a later analysis, the 120 validation repertoires were produced on the same platform as the roughly 720 repertoires of the first cohort. The study aimed to test whether cataloging public T cell receptors could reveal signatures of past pathogen exposure. In addition to the first cohort of 666 subjects, a separate validation cohort of 120 different subjects was used. To predict cytomegalovirus infection status, the study combined high-throughput TCR immunosequencing, statistical association of individual TCRs with disease status, and machine learning. The paper's findings and limits, for the study overall: Most TCR sequences were seen in very few donors, while some public TCRs were found in many individuals. A later analysis found that TCRs clustered in the first cohort also tended to co-occur in the 120 validation repertoires, with approximately 95% of cluster scores above 0. The classifier was reported to diagnose cytomegalovirus status with high specificity and sensitivity in both the original cohort and the validation cohort. All 120 or so repertoires were used to score co-occurrence in the validation cohort in a later analysis, because that analysis had no HLA typing for the cohort. In the study, 150 to 200 TCR beta chains were listed as associated with cytomegalovirus. In vitro tests confirmed that a few of the cytomegalovirus-associated TCR beta chains recognize cytomegalovirus antigens. It was suggested by the authors that the approach could potentially be generalized to other disease states and immunological phenotypes.

V is cut by 11 bases and J by 7 bases, and the space between the germline ends is 20 bases. Taken from cysteine to phenylalanine, the CDR3 has 13 residues. Only CDR3 DNA is held: 39 bases, read in frame from base 1. The germline V gene (reference sequence) gives CDR1 as LNHDA and CDR2 as SQIVND. Receptors were amplified or captured by the immunoSEQ multiplex PCR assay. Turning to the authors' computational methods: A statistical classification framework was built to diagnose cytomegalovirus status from the catalog of TCR beta chain sequences. TCRdb holds this immuneACCESS table with in-frame rearrangements only. Some clones are missing; in checked studies, unresolved V genes explain under half, and the rest has no known cause. V and J calls and clone size are as listed in that table; D and trimming were resolved from the DNA. In all, the sample holds hundreds of thousands of clones, and approximately 87% of those were seen once. Of the sample, less than 3% falls within the top ten clones.

Only a few counts were recorded for this clone. Its antigen remains undetermined. No quality values exist for individual bases; no much larger clone is one base distant. Separate from the roughly 650-subject first cohort, the validation cohort of about 110 subjects was the group to which the donors belonged. The material sequenced was PBMCs. The rearrangement combines TRBV19 with TRBJ1-2, and TRBD1 may be the D gene, going by 5 matching bases. The source of this sequence is a man between 18 and 35 years old in good health and CMV-seronegative. The DNA sequence is as follows: TGTGCCGCCTCAGTGAGCAGGGTCGTTGGCTACACCTTC. It codes for CAASVSRVVGYTF.